This TCR beta chain was identified in a study of T cells in localized non-small cell lung cancer. TCRdb's copy holds only in-frame clones and misses some; the assay was immunoSEQ multiplex PCR. The sample consists of tens of thousands of clones, 86% of them appearing once. Study-wide results and caveats: Heterogeneity is still possible, as just one tumor region was sequenced.

About this clone: Antigen unknown. Other DNA sequences in this sample translate to the same CDR3.

The origin of this receptor is a man aged 40 to 70 with stage II lung adenocarcinoma. Sequences were derived from PBMCs, sampled before any cancer treatment.

The CDR3 loop reads CASSFAAGRPSSGANVLTF. The CDR3 nucleotides are TGCGCCAGCAGCTTCGCTGCCGGCAGGCCGAGCTCTGGGGCCAACGTCCTGACTTTC. The chain couples TRBV5-1 to TRBJ2-6; no clear D gene. The CDR3 runs 19 residues. CDR1 and CDR2 from the germline V gene are SGHRS and YFSETQ. Trimming shortened V by 2 bases and J by 0 bases, and 18 bases separated the two germline ends.